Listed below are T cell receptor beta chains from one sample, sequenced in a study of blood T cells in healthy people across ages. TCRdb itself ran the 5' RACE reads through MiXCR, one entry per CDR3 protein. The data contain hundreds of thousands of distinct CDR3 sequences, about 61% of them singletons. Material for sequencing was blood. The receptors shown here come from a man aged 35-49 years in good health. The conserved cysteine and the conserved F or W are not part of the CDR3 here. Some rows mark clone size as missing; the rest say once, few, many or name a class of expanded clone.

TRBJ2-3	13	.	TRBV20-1	SATSPTGNTDTRY
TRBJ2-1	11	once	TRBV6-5	ASSRYTGNEQF
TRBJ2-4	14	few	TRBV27	ASSSNRDRTKNIQY
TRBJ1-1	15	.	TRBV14	ASSQESPGQGAFEAF
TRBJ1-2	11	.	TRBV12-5	ASGASTYYGYT
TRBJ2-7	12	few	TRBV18	ASSSQGSSYEQY
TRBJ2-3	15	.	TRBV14	TSSQDQRGPPTDTQY
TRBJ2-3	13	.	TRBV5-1	ASSPQGVPADTQY
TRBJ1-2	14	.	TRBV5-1	ASSLGRNTGNYGYT
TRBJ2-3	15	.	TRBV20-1	SARPWDGLAGKDTQY
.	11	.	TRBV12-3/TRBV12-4	ASKGTLAYEQY
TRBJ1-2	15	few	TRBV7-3	ASSQPGVRLVRGGYT
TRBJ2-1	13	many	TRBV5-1	ASSSLTSGGTEQF
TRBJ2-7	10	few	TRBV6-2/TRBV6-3	ASGYRGEEQY